The source of this T cell receptor (beta chain) is a study of cytomegalovirus exposure and HLA in healthy donors. Findings and caveats of the study: Several of the most significant clusters were apparently associated with common viral pathogens in a later analysis. In vitro work confirmed that a few CMV-associated chains recognize CMV antigens.

CDR3 length equals 13 residues. The V gene's germline CDR1 is SGHNT and CDR2 YYREEE (reference sequence). Trimming cost V 4 bases and J 4 bases, with 11 bases left between them. Note on this clone: The target antigen is unknown.

PCR primers comprised 60 Vbeta and 13 Jbeta primers. The method was immunoSEQ multiplex PCR; TCRdb's version includes in-frame clones alone and lacks a portion of them. The sample records roughly 240,000 clones, around 80% being singletons. The specimen sequenced was PBMCs. The chain has TRBV5-4 and TRBJ1-2; tentative D call: TRBD1 (6 bases). This receptor was identified in a boy younger than 18 in good health and CMV-seronegative. DNA of the CDR3: TGTGCCAGCAGCACGGACAGAACCTATGGCTACACCTTC. Translation gives CASSTDRTYGYTF.